This T cell receptor beta chain was recorded in a study of blood T cell repertoires in COVID-19 (dated by TCRdb to about 2020). In the study overall: Samples covering the acute and convalescent phases of COVID-19 were provided by collaborators in the United States, Italy and Spain. The prospective study material was composed of cDNA or gDNA derived from T cells, B-cell-depleted T cells, or PBMCs. The dataset comprised deeply sampled blood TCRbeta repertoires from subjects exposed to, actively infected with, or recovered from COVID-19. A freely available public database, intended as a resource for researchers studying the immune response to SARS-CoV-2, is where the repertoires were released. The samples were drawn from the first 160 participants of the ongoing ImmuneRACE study and from about 1,200 subjects provided by 6 global collaborators. Nearly every sample came with metadata listing a de-identified subject ID, COVID-19 status, age in years and sex. Where available, HLA class I and class II types were obtained from metadata supplied by the sample provider rather than from assay-based typing. Overall study results and their limits: The amount of clinical and demographic metadata varied by source and participant and was provided uncurated.

The cysteine opens and the phenylalanine closes a CDR3 of 17 amino acids. Kept here is only the CDR3 DNA, which spans 51 bases and is read in frame from base 1. Trimming removed 4 bases from V and 9 bases from J; the gene matches leave 15 bases unexplained. Based on the germline V gene, the CDR1 and CDR2 sequences are LGHNA and YSLEER. This clone was seen once. Its recognized antigen is unknown. No quality values exist for individual bases; no much larger clone is one base distant. In the prospective study, participants were 18 to 89 years old, resided in about two dozen geographic areas of the United States, and were enrolled through a virtual design. Cohort assignment in the prospective study relied on participant-reported clinical history from a screening survey and a study questionnaire. ImmuneRACE Cohort 3 recovered participants were defined by two consecutive negative NP/OP PCR tests, healthcare professional clearance, or symptom resolution. Each participant in the prospective study had whole blood, serum and a nasopharyngeal or oropharyngeal swab collected by mobile phlebotomists. Prospective study participants could optionally give additional blood draws and questionnaires over an approximately two-month period. Before DNA extraction, blood samples from the prospective study were shipped at room temperature or frozen.

TCRbeta CDR3 regions were amplified from genomic DNA using the immunoSEQ Assay, a bias-controlled multiplex PCR. The paper's data handling went like this. Nucleated cell counts per sample were estimated from amplification of reference gene primers within the assay. To quantify the absolute abundance of each unique TCRbeta CDR3 rearrangement, sequence reads were collapsed and filtered. For each sample, productive Simpson clonality was calculated by taking the square root of Simpson's diversity index across productive rearrangements. TCRdb stores this immuneACCESS table with in-frame sequences only. Part of the clones is absent; in the studies checked, under half of the shortfall reflects unresolved V genes, and no reason is known for the rest. The V and J calls and clone size were taken over from that table, and D and trimming were inferred from the DNA. The sample table lists 120,000 or so clones, around 84% of them with a count of one. The top ten constitute 3% to 4.5% of the sample.

The specimen sequenced was PBMCs or T cells enriched from blood (not recorded which). The chain was built from TRBV4-3 and TRBJ1-6; 7 bases in the middle match TRBD1. The sequence derives from a woman in her thirties who had recovered from COVID-19. CDR3 sequence: CASSPGPRDSYGSPLHF. The sequence in DNA is TGCGCCAGCAGCCCCGGGCCCCGGGACAGTTATGGTTCACCCCTCCACTTT.